This entry lists 24 T cell receptor beta chains sequenced from one sample in a study of regulatory T cells in long-lasting Graves disease. HTBI primers from iRepertoire and Arm-PCR of CDR3 regions yielded the TCR beta libraries. TCRdb called the multiplex PCR reads again in MiXCR, with one record for every CDR3 protein. The repertoire holds over 450,000 distinct CDR3 sequences, with approximately 21% as singletons. The time point is: persistent/refractory GD, antithyroid drugs over 5 years with positive TRAb. PBMC RNA was the source of the TCR library. The specimen was peripheral blood mononuclear cells (PBMCs), collected when the disease was refractory, from a patient treated with antithyroid drugs. The receptor set was obtained from a female donor with Graves disease.

This clonotype was counted ten times or more. The J gene is TRBJ1-5, the V gene TRBV12-3 or TRBV12-4; D is unresolved. The V gene lost 3 bases and the J gene lost 4 bases, with 10 bases spanning the gap. The CDR3 contains 14 residues. CDR3 in amino acids: CASSFGRANQPQHF. The DNA for the CDR3 is TGTGCCAGCAGTTTTGGGAGGGCGAATCAGCCCCAGCATTTT.

In this sample, this clonotype turned up many times. This chain uses TRBV6-1 with TRBJ1-2; D call uncertain. V lost 7 bases and J 0 bases, leaving 12 bases between the germline ends. This CDR3 spans 14 amino acids. Per germline, CDR1 MNHNS and CDR2 SASEGT. CDR3 residues: CASKRTVANYGYTF. The CDR3 bases are TGTGCCAGCAAAAGGACTGTTGCTAACTATGGCTACACCTTC.

Only a few counts were recorded for this clonotype. The rearrangement links TRBV24-1 to TRBJ1-6; D is unclear. CDR1 and CDR2 (germline): KGHDR, SFDVKD. The ends were cut back, 8 bases at V and 3 bases at J, with 4 bases in the middle. CDR3 length: 12 residues. The CDR3 reads CATTDYNSPLHF. The CDR3, as DNA: TGTGCCACCACAGACTATAATTCACCCCTCCACTTT.

This clonotype was picked up many times. The rearrangement links TRBV6-1 to TRBJ2-2, with D unclear. The germline V gene has CDR1 MNHNS and CDR2 SASEGT. Trimming pared 6 bases from V and 8 bases from J, leaving 22 bases between. The CDR3 sequence is 16 residues long. For the CDR3, the DNA is TGTGCCAGCAGCCCTAGTTTTAGTCGAATGGATGGGGAGCTGTTTTTT. Translated: CASSPSFSRMDGELFF.

This chain connects TRBV7-2 to TRBJ2-3; TRBD2 agrees at 7 bases. The CDR3 is 18 amino acids. From germline, CDR1 is SGHTA and CDR2 FQGNSA. The V gene end was trimmed by 5 bases and the J gene end by 3 bases; junction bases not matched to a gene: 17. DNA of the CDR3: TGTGCCAGCAGCCCTCCGGGGAGGTGGCGGGAGCATACAGATACGCAGTATTTT. It yields the protein CASSPPGRWREHTDTQYF. The variable domain in full, completed from reference TRBV7-2 and TRBJ2-3, reads GAGVSQSPSNKVTEKGKDVELRCDPISGHTALYWYRQSLGQGLEFLIYFQGNSAPDKSGLPSDRFSAERTGGSVSTLTIQRTQQEDSAVYLCASSPPGRWREHTDTQYFGPGTRLTVL.

The count of this clonotype is one. CDR3 sequence reads: CASSPEGLAGGPYEQYF. Written as DNA, the CDR3 is TGTGCCAGCAGCCCAGAGGGGTTAGCGGGAGGGCCCTACGAGCAGTACTTC. The V call is TRBV7-3, the J call TRBJ2-7; 11 bases align to TRBD2. The length of the CDR3 is 17 residues. Germline V CDR1 and CDR2: SGHTA, FQGTGA. J was trimmed by 2 bases and V by 5 bases; bases with no gene match: 11.

In its sample, this clonotype was seen many times. The V call is TRBV12-3 or TRBV12-4, the J call TRBJ1-1; no clear D gene. The CDR3 has 15 amino acids. The V end lost 4 bases, the J end lost 0 bases, and 12 bases lay between the germline ends. Here the CDR3 reads CASSSNKGMNTEAFF. The CDR3 bases are TGTGCCAGCAGTTCTAATAAGGGCATGAACACTGAAGCTTTCTTT.

This clonotype appeared a few times. This sequence joins TRBV20-1 and TRBJ2-3; D is undetermined. Germline values: CDR1 DFQATT, CDR2 SNEGSKA (reference sequence). The CDR3 runs 14 residues. Trimming stripped 6 bases from V and 0 bases from J, with 13 bases between. For the CDR3, the DNA is TGCAGTGCCTCCAGGCCCACTAGCACAGATACGCAGTATTTT. Translating gives CSASRPTSTDTQYF.

This clonotype appeared many times. The chain combines TRBV11-3 with TRBJ2-2, with D unresolved. CDR1 and CDR2 (germline): SGHNT, YENEEA. With 7 bases removed from V and 10 bases from J, the gap between germline ends came to 22 bases. The CDR3 has 15 amino acids. CDR3 sequence reads: CASIIRPARSAELFF. CDR3 nucleotide sequence: TGTGCCAGCATAATCAGGCCAGCGCGGTCGGCGGAGCTGTTTTTT.

This clonotype was detected ten times or more. The V call is TRBV28, the J call TRBJ2-5, with D uncertain. The V gene's germline CDR1 is MDHEN and CDR2 SYDVKM. V was trimmed by 3 bases and J by 5 bases, leaving 10 bases between them. The CDR3 covers 13 residues. This CDR3 is CASSFVVRETQYF. CDR3 bases: TGTGCCAGCAGTTTCGTAGTTCGGGAGACCCAGTACTTC.

The gene calls are TRBV5-6 and TRBJ2-2, with 10 bases fitting TRBD2. Germline CDR1 SGHDT, CDR2 YYEEEE. With 0 bases clipped from V and 2 bases from J, the junction kept 7 bases outside the gene matches. This CDR3 comprises 18 residues. The CDR3 here is CASSLEGSGRPNTGELFF. The CDR3 nucleotides are TGTGCCAGCAGCTTGGAGGGTAGCGGGAGGCCCAACACCGGGGAGCTGTTTTTT.

This clonotype was recorded at least ten times. The chain is built from TRBV6-1 and TRBJ2-4; no clear D. The CDR3 has 11 residues. Germline V gives CDR1 MNHNS, CDR2 SASEGT. Deletions cut 4 bases from V and 9 bases from J, with 7 bases between. The CDR3 region has the DNA TGTGCCAGCAGTGGGGTCGGCATTCAGTACTTC. Protein sequence: CASSGVGIQYF.

The genes are TRBV18 and TRBJ2-1; the D call may be TRBD1 or TRBD2 (5 bases each). Trimming took 8 bases from V and 5 from J, leaving 13 bases between them. The germline CDR1 and CDR2 sequences are KGHSH and LQKENI. The CDR3 runs 13 residues. In nucleotides, the CDR3 is TGTGCCAGCACGGCCGGGACGGACAATGAGCAGTTCTTC. Protein: CASTAGTDNEQFF.

V usage is TRBV12-3 or TRBV12-4 and J usage is TRBJ1-5, with 7 bases matching TRBD1. This CDR3 has 16 amino acids. The V and J ends lost 5 bases and 1 base, in that order; junction bases with no gene match: 8. CDR3 coding DNA: TGTGCCAGCAGTCCCAGACAGGGAGGAAGCAATCAGCCCCAGCATTTT. The encoded protein is CASSPRQGGSNQPQHF.

A note on this clonotype: A much more abundant neighbour one base away suggests this may be a read error. CDR3 nucleotides: TGTGCCAGCAGTTCCACCCACCCGGGCAGGGAGACCCGGTACTTC. Protein product: CASSSTHPGRETRYF. The chain employs TRBV6-5 and TRBJ2-5; D tentatively fits TRBD1 or TRBD2 (5 bases each). Per the germline V gene, CDR1 is MNHEY and CDR2 is SVGAGI. The CDR3 has 15 amino acids.

Notes on this clonotype: The CDR3 ends on some other residue instead of the conserved phenylalanine or tryptophan, so this is likely a read error. The V call is TRBV28, the J call TRBJ1-5; D perhaps matches TRBD1 (6 bases). Between the trimmed V and J ends, which lost 6 bases and 3 bases, there was a span of 12 bases. The CDR3 covers 14 residues. Germline V gene sequence: CDR1 MDHEN, CDR2 SYDVKM. This chain's CDR3 is CASSKQGYNQPQHL. The CDR3 coding sequence is TGTGCCAGCAGCAAACAGGGATACAATCAGCCCCAGCATCTT.

This clonotype has only a few counts. CDR3 bases: TGTGCCAGCAGTTACAGGGACCGCACCGGGGAGCTGTTTTTT. Protein sequence: CASSYRDRTGELFF. V gene TRBV28 combines with J gene TRBJ2-2; D possibly corresponds to TRBD1 (6 bases). The CDR3 is 14 amino acids. The germline V gene encodes CDR1 MDHEN and CDR2 SYDVKM. V dropped 4 bases and J dropped 4 bases, with 10 bases sitting between them.

This clonotype was observed at least ten times. Germline and junction disagree at one end, which may indicate a read error. V is TRBV2 and J is TRBJ1-6, with a tentative D call TRBD1 (5 bases). CDR3 size: 12 residues. CDR1 and CDR2 from the germline V gene are SNHLY and FYNNEI. The CDR3 spells CASSSGDSPLHF. In DNA, the CDR3 is TGCGCCAGCAGCTCGGGGGATTCACCCCTCCACTTT.

This clonotype was seen at least ten times. This chain uses TRBV28 with TRBJ1-2; D is perhaps TRBD1 (6 bases). Germline V gene data show CDR1 as MDHEN and CDR2 as SYDVKM. Trimming shortened V by 6 bases and J by 8 bases, and 16 bases separated the two germline ends. This CDR3 contains 13 residues. CDR3 bases: TGTGCCAGCAGCCCCTCGGACAGCGGAGGCTACACCTTC. Its protein product is CASSPSDSGGYTF.

This clonotype showed up many times. The chain couples TRBV29-1 to TRBJ1-2; D is ambiguous. The CDR3 is 13 residues long. The germline gives CDR1 SQVTM, CDR2 ANQGSEA. V shed 4 bases and J shed 5 bases, with 14 bases lying between them. In DNA, the CDR3 is TGCAGCGTTGTACTGGCCGAAGAGTATGGCTACACCTTC. Translation: CSVVLAEEYGYTF.

The CDR3 region is CASSLSQGGVTEAFF. In nucleotides, the CDR3 is TGCGCCAGCAGCTTGTCGCAGGGTGGTGTCACTGAAGCTTTCTTT. V gene TRBV5-1 combines with J gene TRBJ1-1, with D possibly being TRBD1 (5 bases). Germline V gives CDR1 SGHRS, CDR2 YFSETQ. Deletions cut 1 base from V and 4 bases from J, with 14 bases between. CDR3 length: 15 amino acids.

The V gene is TRBV7-9, the J gene TRBJ1-4; D might be TRBD1 (6 bases). The CDR3 spans 15 residues. The germline V and J ends were trimmed by 4 bases and 3 bases, with 12 bases remaining between them. Germline V gives CDR1 SEHNR, CDR2 FQNEAQ (reference sequence). CDR3 sequence reads: CASSSRGQPNEKLFF. The CDR3 coding sequence is TGTGCCAGCAGCTCCCGGGGACAACCTAATGAAAAACTGTTTTTT.

This clonotype was seen repeatedly, ten times or more. The J gene is TRBJ2-5, the V gene TRBV19; TRBD1 agrees at 8 bases. This CDR3 is built from 17 residues. V lost 1 base, J lost 0 bases, and 7 bases stayed unmatched. CDR1 and CDR2 from the germline V gene are LNHDA and SQIVND (reference sequence). In DNA form, the CDR3 reads TGTGCCAGTAGTATAGGAGGGACAGGATCGTACCAAGAGACCCAGTACTTC. Amino acid sequence: CASSIGGTGSYQETQYF.

This clonotype turned up a few times. The chain recombines TRBV6-1 with TRBJ1-2, with D uncertain. Looked up from germline, CDR1 is MNHNS and CDR2 is SASEGT. V shed 1 base and J shed 9 bases, with 9 bases lying between them. The CDR3 is 12 residues long. The CDR3 coding sequence is TGTGCCAGCAGTGAAGATTCAGGCCGCTACACCTTC. It is translated as CASSEDSGRYTF.